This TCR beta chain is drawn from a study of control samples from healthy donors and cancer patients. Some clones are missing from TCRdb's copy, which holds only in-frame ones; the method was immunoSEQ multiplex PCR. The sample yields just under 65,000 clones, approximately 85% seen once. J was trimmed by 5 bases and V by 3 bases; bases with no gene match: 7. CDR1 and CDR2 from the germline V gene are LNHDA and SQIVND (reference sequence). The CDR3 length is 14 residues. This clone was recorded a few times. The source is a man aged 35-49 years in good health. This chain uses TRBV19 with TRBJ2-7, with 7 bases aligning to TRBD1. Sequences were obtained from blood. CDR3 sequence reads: CASSIPGQSDEQYF. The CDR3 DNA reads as TGTGCCAGTAGTATTCCGGGACAGTCAGACGAGCAGTACTTC.